This TCR beta chain was observed in a study of CD8 T cells in ankylosing spondylitis. General study findings and limits: Matched ankylosing spondylitis synovial fluid reportedly contained a significantly enriched population of disease-linked clones. Seemingly characteristic of ankylosing spondylitis blood was a TCR beta motif consisting of under ten highly homologous variants.

Between the trimmed V and J ends, which lost 7 bases and 0 bases, there was a span of 9 bases. Germline V gene lookup returns CDR1 SNHLY and CDR2 FYNNEI. CDR3 length: 13 residues. In regard to this clonotype: The target antigen is unknown.

The TCR beta libraries were generated through quantitative 5'-RACE incorporating molecular barcodes. A single record per CDR3 protein comes from TCRdb applying MiXCR to the 5' RACE reads. The sample holds 400,000 or so distinct CDR3 sequences, roughly a quarter seen once. This receptor was identified in a male donor with ankylosing spondylitis. The sequencing input was blood, either unsorted or a sorted T cell fraction (not recorded which). This sequence joins TRBV2 and TRBJ2-5, with D possibly TRBD2 on 6 matching bases. The chain's CDR3 is CASTRDYQETQYF. Here the CDR3 DNA reads TGTGCCAGCACCCGGGACTACCAAGAGACCCAGTACTTC.